Shown below are 30 T cell receptor beta chains from a single sample sequenced in a study of blood T cell repertoires in COVID-19. Using immunoSEQ multiplex PCR, the repertoire was profiled, and TCRdb retains in-frame clones only, with some absent. The top ten hold about 6% of the sample, which has approximately 110,000 clones, roughly 71% seen once. The material sequenced was peripheral blood. The receptors derive from a man older than 75 with acute or convalescent COVID-19.

Here the CDR3 DNA reads TGTGCCAGCAGTGTACAGGGGGCCAGGGAAGCTTTCTTT. Translation: CASSVQGAREAFF. The gene calls are TRBV2 and TRBJ1-1; TRBD1 agrees at 9 bases. Per germline, CDR1 SNHLY and CDR2 FYNNEI. The V segment lost 4 bases and the J segment 8 bases; nucleotides outside the gene matches: 5. The CDR3 sequence is 13 residues long.

This clone was recorded many times. V and J are TRBV12-5 and TRBJ1-2; D gene ambiguous. The length of the CDR3 is 18 residues. V was cut by 0 bases and J by 8 bases, with 25 bases left in between. Germline assignment: CDR1 LGHNT and CDR2 FRNRAP. DNA for the CDR3: TGTGCTAGTGGTTTGGTTGCCCCCTCGGCCCGTTTCAGAGGGGGCTACACCTTC. Its protein product is CASGLVAPSARFRGGYTF.

This clone turned up a few times. The chain recombines TRBV19 with TRBJ1-1, with TRBD1 as a possible D gene (6 bases). This CDR3 is 13 amino acids long. Germline CDR1 is LNHDA and CDR2 is SQIVND (reference sequence). The V end was cut by 10 bases, the J end by 4 bases, with 16 bases between. CDR3 amino acids: CATLAQQGTEAFF. The CDR3 DNA is TGTGCCACCCTTGCCCAACAGGGCACTGAAGCTTTCTTT.

V and J are TRBV5-1 and TRBJ1-6, with unresolved D. This CDR3 is 14 amino acids long. The V gene lost 1 base and the J gene lost 8 bases, with 10 bases spanning the gap. Germline CDR1 SGHRS, CDR2 YFSETQ. CDR3 coding DNA: TGCGCCAGCAGCTTGACCGGGATGGATTCACCCCTCCACTTT. This gives the protein CASSLTGMDSPLHF. Together with reference TRBV5-1 and TRBJ1-6, the CDR3 gives the full variable domain: KAGVTQTPRYLIKTRGQQVTLSCSPISGHRSVSWYQQTPGQGLQFLFEYFSETQRNKGNFPGRFSGRQFSNSRSEMNVSTLELGDSALYLCASSLTGMDSPLHFGNGTRLTVT.

This chain joins TRBV7-9 and TRBJ1-1, with TRBD1 matching over 10 bases. Trimming cost V 4 bases and J 7 bases; bases outside gene matches: 6. The CDR3 runs 14 residues. The germline V gene has CDR1 SEHNR and CDR2 FQNEAQ (reference sequence). The CDR3 region is CASSSWDRGGEAFF. In nucleotides, the CDR3 is TGTGCCAGCAGCTCATGGGACAGGGGAGGTGAAGCTTTCTTT.

This clone has a handful of counts. V and J are TRBV21-1 and TRBJ1-1; TRBD1, the table's D call, lacks a check against the DNA. TRBV21-1 is a known pseudogene. CDR3 length: 19 amino acids. CDR3 coding DNA: TGTGCCAGCAGCAAAGACACAGGGGGCGCTTCGTGTATGAACACTGAAGCTTTCTTT. Its protein is CASSKDTGGASCMNTEAFF.

As for this clone: The same CDR3 is also encoded by other DNA sequences in this sample. The chain employs TRBV20-1 and TRBJ2-5, with unresolved D. The germline gives CDR1 DFQATT, CDR2 SNEGSKA (reference sequence). The CDR3 totals 11 residues. V was shortened by 5 bases and J by 4 bases, with 8 bases between the two germline ends. CDR3 protein: CSADRVETQYF. The DNA of the CDR3 is TGCAGTGCTGATCGGGTAGAGACCCAGTACTTC.

In DNA, the CDR3 is TGTGCCAGCAGTAGGACTAGGGGAGGGGAGACCCAGTACTTC. Translated, it gives CASSRTRGGETQYF. This chain joins TRBV6-2 or TRBV6-3 and TRBJ2-5; 7 positions agree with TRBD2. Germline CDR1 and CDR2: MNHEY and SVGEGT. The CDR3 is made up of 14 amino acids. V lost 5 bases and J lost 5; bases outside the gene matches: 8.

This clone was detected a few times. This chain uses TRBV9 with TRBJ2-6, with D tentatively TRBD1 (5 bases). Germline V gene data show CDR1 as SGDLS and CDR2 as YYNGEE. The CDR3 sequence is 12 residues long. The V end was cut by 1 base, the J end by 13 bases, with 9 bases between. CDR3 loop: CASSVPGLVLTF. The DNA of the CDR3 is TGTGCCAGCAGCGTACCAGGGTTGGTCCTGACTTTC.

This chain joins TRBV19 and TRBJ1-5; D remains unclear. The V end was cut by 6 bases, the J end by 3 bases, with 9 bases between. This CDR3 has 13 residues. The V gene's germline CDR1 is LNHDA and CDR2 SQIVND (reference sequence). CDR3 residues: CASSEDLNQPQHF. The CDR3 coding sequence is TGTGCCAGTAGCGAGGATCTCAATCAGCCCCAGCATTTT.

The V and J genes are TRBV28 and TRBJ1-1; maybe TRBD1 (5 bases). Germline V CDR1 and CDR2: MDHEN, SYDVKM. The CDR3 consists of 13 residues. The V gene lost 3 bases and the J gene lost 8 bases, with 13 bases spanning the gap. CDR3 in amino acids: CASSLGPVVEAFF. The CDR3 DNA follows: TGTGCCAGCAGTTTGGGGCCAGTAGTAGAAGCTTTCTTT.

The chain couples TRBV2 to TRBJ2-2; 9 bases match TRBD2. Germline V lookup: CDR1 SNHLY, CDR2 FYNNEI. V lost 8 bases, J lost 5 bases, and 9 bases stayed unmatched. CDR3 length: 15 amino acids. CDR3 protein: CASRAGTSRTGELFF. CDR3 in DNA: TGTGCCAGCCGGGCCGGGACTAGCAGAACCGGGGAGCTGTTTTTT. The whole variable domain, filled in from reference TRBV2 and TRBJ2-2, reads EPEVTQTPSHQVTQMGQEVILRCVPISNHLYFYWYRQILGQKVEFLVSFYNNEISEKSEIFDDQFSVERPDGSNFTLKIRSTKLEDSAMYFCASRAGTSRTGELFFGEGSRLTVL.

The CDR3 DNA is TGTGCCAGCAGGGCCGGGGAAGATTCACCCCTCCACTTT. Amino acid sequence: CASRAGEDSPLHF. This chain joins TRBV2 and TRBJ1-6; D is undetermined. The V end lost 6 bases, the J end lost 8 bases, and 11 bases lay between the germline ends. Germline CDR1 reads SNHLY; CDR2 reads FYNNEI. The CDR3 contains 13 residues.

The count of this clone is one. J is TRBJ2-1 and V is TRBV29-1, with D possibly matching TRBD2 (6 bases). The CDR3 is made up of 14 amino acids. V lost 8 bases, J lost 5 bases, and 19 bases lay in between. Germline values: CDR1 SQVTM, CDR2 ANQGSEA. CDR3 coding DNA: TGCAGCCTTGGAGCGGGTTTATTGGACAATGAGCAGTTCTTC. This translates into CSLGAGLLDNEQFF.

The V gene is TRBV5-6, the J gene TRBJ2-2, with TRBD2 identical over 10 bases. The CDR3 contains 18 residues. The V gene end was trimmed by 1 base and the J gene end by 5 bases; junction bases not matched to a gene: 11. Germline CDR1 reads SGHDT; CDR2 reads YYEEEE. CDR3 sequence reads: CASSLLRAGGLLTGELFF. DNA of the CDR3: TGTGCCAGCAGCTTGTTACGAGCGGGAGGGTTACTTACCGGGGAGCTGTTTTTT.

Only a few counts were recorded for this clone. V usage is TRBV29-1 and J usage is TRBJ1-5; D remains ambiguous. Trimming took 4 bases from V and 1 from J, leaving 11 bases between them. The CDR3 sequence is 14 residues long. Germline CDR1 is SQVTM and CDR2 is ANQGSEA. CDR3 sequence: CSVGNSESNQPQHF. The DNA of the CDR3 is TGCAGCGTTGGAAACAGTGAAAGCAATCAGCCCCAGCATTTT.

J is TRBJ2-5 and V is TRBV18; no firm D call. Germline values: CDR1 KGHSH, CDR2 LQKENI. CDR3 length equals 13 residues. V gave up 6 bases and J gave up 1 base, with 9 bases separating them. The CDR3 region has the DNA TGTGCCAGCTCGCCTGGCATCCAAGAGACCCAGTACTTC. Amino acid sequence: CASSPGIQETQYF. Together with reference TRBV18 and TRBJ2-5, the CDR3 gives the full variable domain: NAGVMQNPRHLVRRRGQEARLRCSPMKGHSHVYWYRQLPEEGLKFMVYLQKENIIDESGMPKERFSAEFPKEGPSILRIQQVVRGDSAAYFCASSPGIQETQYFGPGTRLLVL.

The chain links TRBV15 to TRBJ1-1; possibly TRBD1 for D (5 bases). Trimming pared 0 bases from V and 12 bases from J, leaving 17 bases between. CDR1 and CDR2 (germline): LNHNV, YYDKDF (reference sequence). The CDR3 contains 14 residues. The CDR3: CATSRERGVGVTFF. In DNA, the CDR3 is TGTGCCACCAGCAGAGAGCGGGGGGTCGGGGTGACTTTCTTT.

The V and J genes are TRBV3-1 (or the pseudogene TRBV3-2) and TRBJ2-2, with D possibly being TRBD2 (6 bases). V dropped 1 base and J dropped 9 bases, with 12 bases sitting between them. The CDR3 runs to 14 residues. Per the germline V gene, CDR1 is LGHDT and CDR2 is YNNKEL (reference sequence). The CDR3 protein is CASSQVTSSRELFF. Here the CDR3 DNA reads TGTGCCAGCAGCCAAGTCACTAGCTCACGGGAGCTGTTTTTT.

The sample holds a few counts of this clone. The J gene is TRBJ1-2, the V gene TRBV28; maybe TRBD1 (6 bases). Trimming stripped 6 bases from V and 6 bases from J, with 23 bases between. CDR1 and CDR2 from the germline V gene are MDHEN and SYDVKM. The CDR3 loop spans 16 amino acids. CDR3 sequence: CASRVARFGGLDGYTF. The CDR3 DNA follows: TGTGCCAGCAGGGTGGCCAGATTCGGGGGGCTTGATGGCTACACCTTC.

A remark on this clone: Other DNA sequences in this sample translate to the same CDR3. The chain couples TRBV19 to TRBJ2-1; TRBD2 aligns across 11 bases. Germline assignment: CDR1 LNHDA and CDR2 SQIVND (reference sequence). J gave up 3 bases and V 5 bases, and 6 bases lay outside the gene matches. The CDR3 spans 16 residues. DNA of the CDR3: TGTGCCAGTAGTCGCCCGGGACTAGCGGACTACAATGAGCAGTTCTTC. Its protein product is CASSRPGLADYNEQFF.

This clone showed up just a few times. The rearrangement links TRBV30 to TRBJ2-2; D might be TRBD2 (6 bases). Deletions cut 2 bases from V and 6 bases from J, with 16 bases between. CDR1 and CDR2 (germline): GTSNPN, SVGIG (reference sequence). The CDR3 is made up of 15 amino acids. CDR3 amino acids: CAWSPPGAIPGELFF. The CDR3 nucleotides are TGTGCCTGGAGTCCCCCGGGAGCCATCCCCGGGGAGCTGTTTTTT. Full variable domain (remainder filled in from reference TRBV30 and TRBJ2-2): SQTIHQWPATLVQPVGSPLSLECTVEGTSNPNLYWYRQAAGRGLQLLFYSVGIGQISSEVPQNLSASRPQDRQFILSSKKLLLSDSGFYLCAWSPPGAIPGELFFGEGSRLTVL.

In its sample, this clone was seen a few times. The chain has TRBV9 and TRBJ2-2; tentative D call: TRBD2 (6 bases). Trimming stripped 2 bases from V and 9 bases from J, with 17 bases between. CDR1 is SGDLS, CDR2 YYNGEE, per germline. This CDR3 region has 15 residues. CDR3 sequence reads: CASSVGGVGVRELFF. The CDR3 region has the DNA TGTGCCAGCAGCGTGGGGGGAGTAGGAGTCAGGGAGCTGTTTTTT.

The chain combines TRBV28 with TRBJ2-7; TRBD2 aligns across 9 bases. V was clipped by 1 base and J by 1 base; unmatched bases: 11. Germline loops: CDR1 MDHEN, CDR2 SYDVKM. The CDR3 is 18 amino acids. Here the CDR3 DNA reads TGTGCCAGCAGTTTATCCCCTGGGGCTAGCGGGAATTCCTACGAGCAGTACTTC. It specifies CASSLSPGASGNSYEQYF.

A single count supports this clone. The rearrangement joins TRBV29-1 to TRBJ1-2; D is possibly TRBD1 (5 bases). The V end was cut by 3 bases, the J end by 4 bases, with 12 bases between. Germline assignment: CDR1 SQVTM and CDR2 ANQGSEA. This CDR3 spans 13 amino acids. The CDR3 DNA reads TGCAGCGTTGAGGTCGGCAGGGTCTATGGCTACACCTTC. Protein: CSVEVGRVYGYTF.

The chain carries TRBV5-4 and TRBJ1-4, with no clear D. The V and J ends lost 4 bases and 8 bases respectively, with 15 bases between them. The germline V gene encodes CDR1 SGHNT and CDR2 YYREEE (reference sequence). The CDR3 is made up of 14 amino acids. CDR3: CASSQPGSGEKLFF. The CDR3 DNA reads TGTGCCAGCAGCCAGCCGGGAAGCGGAGAAAAACTGTTTTTT.

The chain joins TRBV28 to TRBJ1-2; 9 nucleotides agree with TRBD1. The CDR3 contains 14 residues. Germline assignment: CDR1 MDHEN and CDR2 SYDVKM. Trimming at V came to 5 bases and at J to 5 bases, leaving 6 bases not matched to a gene. In DNA form, the CDR3 reads TGTGCCAGCAGTGGGACAGGGCGTTGGTATGGCTACACCTTC. Protein product: CASSGTGRWYGYTF.

In its sample, this clone was seen a few times. The chain uses TRBV7-3 and TRBJ2-1, with a weak D call TRBD1 (5 bases). Germline V gene data show CDR1 as SGHTA and CDR2 as FQGTGA. The CDR3 consists of 13 residues. Trimming took 5 bases from V and 10 from J, leaving 15 bases between them. The CDR3 DNA follows: TGTGCCAGCAGCCTAGGGGTCACCGGGGAGCAGTTCTTC. This encodes CASSLGVTGEQFF.

This clone has just a few counts. The chain is built from TRBV28 and TRBJ2-7; 7 bases align to TRBD2. Germline V gene data show CDR1 as MDHEN and CDR2 as SYDVKM. Unmatched junction bases numbered 4, after V lost 2 bases and J lost 3 bases. The CDR3 runs to 14 residues. The CDR3 sequence: CASSLEKRGYEQYF. CDR3 DNA sequence: TGTGCCAGCAGTTTAGAAAAGCGGGGCTACGAGCAGTACTTC.

The V gene is TRBV24-1, the J gene TRBJ2-7, with a possible D match to TRBD1 (6 bases). Trimming took 1 base from V and 5 from J, leaving 8 bases between them. CDR3 length equals 13 residues. The germline gives CDR1 KGHDR, CDR2 SFDVKD. The CDR3 sequence is CATSDLQGNEQYF. Here the CDR3 DNA reads TGTGCCACCAGTGATTTACAGGGTAACGAGCAGTACTTC.